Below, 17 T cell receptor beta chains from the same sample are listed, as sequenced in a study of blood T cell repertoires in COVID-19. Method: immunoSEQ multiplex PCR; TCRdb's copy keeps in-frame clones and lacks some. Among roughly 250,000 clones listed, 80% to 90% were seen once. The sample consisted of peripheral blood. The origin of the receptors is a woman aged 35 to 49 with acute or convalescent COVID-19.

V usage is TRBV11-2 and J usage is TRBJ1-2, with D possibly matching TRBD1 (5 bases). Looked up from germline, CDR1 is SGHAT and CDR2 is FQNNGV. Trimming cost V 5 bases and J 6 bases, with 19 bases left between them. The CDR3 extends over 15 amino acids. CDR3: CASSARTGGWDGYTF. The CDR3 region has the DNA TGTGCCAGCAGCGCCCGAACGGGGGGGTGGGATGGCTACACCTTC.

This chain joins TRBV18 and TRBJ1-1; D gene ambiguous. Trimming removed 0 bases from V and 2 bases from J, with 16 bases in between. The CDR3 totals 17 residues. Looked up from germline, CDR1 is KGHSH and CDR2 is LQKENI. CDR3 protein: CASSPPLGRHLNTEAFF. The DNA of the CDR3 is TGTGCCAGCTCACCACCCCTGGGCAGACACCTCAACACTGAAGCTTTCTTT. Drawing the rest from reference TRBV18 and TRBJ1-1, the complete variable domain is NAGVMQNPRHLVRRRGQEARLRCSPMKGHSHVYWYRQLPEEGLKFMVYLQKENIIDESGMPKERFSAEFPKEGPSILRIQQVVRGDSAAYFCASSPPLGRHLNTEAFFGQGTRLTVV.

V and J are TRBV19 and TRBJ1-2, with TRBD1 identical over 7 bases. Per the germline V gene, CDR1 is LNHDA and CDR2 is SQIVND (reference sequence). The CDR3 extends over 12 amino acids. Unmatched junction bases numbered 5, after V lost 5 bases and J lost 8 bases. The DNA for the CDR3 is TGTGCCAGTAGTCCGCGGACAGGAGGCTACACCTTC. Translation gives CASSPRTGGYTF. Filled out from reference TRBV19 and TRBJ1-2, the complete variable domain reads DGGITQSPKYLFRKEGQNVTLSCEQNLNHDAMYWYRQDPGQGLRLIYYSQIVNDFQKGDIAEGYSVSREKKESFPLTVTSAQKNPTAFYLCASSPRTGGYTFGSGTRLTVV.

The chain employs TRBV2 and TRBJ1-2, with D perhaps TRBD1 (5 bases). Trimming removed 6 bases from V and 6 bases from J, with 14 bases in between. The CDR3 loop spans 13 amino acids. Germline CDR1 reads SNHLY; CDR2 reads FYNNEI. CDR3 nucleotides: TGTGCCAGCAGAGCAGGGTTTATGGATGGCTACACCTTC. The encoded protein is CASRAGFMDGYTF.

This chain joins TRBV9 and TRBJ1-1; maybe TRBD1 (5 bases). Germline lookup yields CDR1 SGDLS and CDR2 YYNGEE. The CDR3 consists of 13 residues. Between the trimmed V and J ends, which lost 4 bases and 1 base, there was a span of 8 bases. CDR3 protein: CASSRDRNTEAFF. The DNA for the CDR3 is TGTGCCAGCAGCCGAGACAGGAACACTGAAGCTTTCTTT.

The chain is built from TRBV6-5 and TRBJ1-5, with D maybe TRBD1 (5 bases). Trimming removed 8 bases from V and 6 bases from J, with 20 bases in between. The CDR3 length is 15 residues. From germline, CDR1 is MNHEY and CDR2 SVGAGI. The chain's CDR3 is CASVKGPGNVQPQHF. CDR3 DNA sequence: TGTGCCAGCGTAAAGGGGCCAGGGAATGTTCAGCCCCAGCATTTT.

Written as DNA, the CDR3 is TGTGCCAGCAGCTTAGAACCGCGGGGGGCACTTCGAGGGGAGACCCAGTACTTC. It codes for CASSLEPRGALRGETQYF. V usage is TRBV11-2 and J usage is TRBJ2-5; 8 nucleotides align to TRBD2. The germline V gene encodes CDR1 SGHAT and CDR2 FQNNGV. J was trimmed by 5 bases and V by 0 bases; bases with no gene match: 14. The CDR3 has 18 amino acids.

DNA of the CDR3: TGTGCCAGCAGCACGAGACACAGGGGGCCATCCTCTTTCGCTGAAGCTTTCTTT. Protein: CASSTRHRGPSSFAEAFF. The chain couples TRBV5-4 to TRBJ1-1; 9 bases agree with TRBD1. The CDR3 sequence is 18 residues long. Germline CDR1 SGHNT, CDR2 YYREEE (reference sequence). Trimming at V came to 4 bases and at J to 6 bases, leaving 19 bases not matched to a gene. Variable domain in full (rest from reference TRBV5-4 and TRBJ1-1): ETGVTQSPTHLIKTRGQQVTLRCSSQSGHNTVSWYQQALGQGPQFIFQYYREEENGRGNFPPRFSGLQFPNYSSELNVNALELDDSALYLCASSTRHRGPSSFAEAFFGQGTRLTVV.

CDR3 protein: CASSQATTGFGYTF. The CDR3 DNA sequence: TGTGCCAGCAGCCAAGCTACGACAGGGTTTGGCTACACCTTC. V usage is TRBV14 and J usage is TRBJ1-2; TRBD1 matches 7 bases. The CDR3 extends over 14 amino acids. With V trimmed by 1 base and J by 7 bases, 6 bases remained unmatched. Germline values: CDR1 SGHDN, CDR2 FVKESK.

The CDR3 loop reads CASSLNNYQPQHF. CDR3 DNA sequence: TGTGCCAGCAGCTTGAACAATTATCAGCCCCAGCATTTT. The chain has TRBV5-5 and TRBJ1-5; D is undetermined. CDR1 and CDR2 from the germline V gene are SGHKS and YYEKEE (reference sequence). This CDR3 has 13 amino acids. Trimming removed 1 base at V and 5 bases at J, with 7 bases between.

The CDR3 protein is CASSQETGGGYEQYV. CDR3 DNA sequence: TGCGCCAGCAGCCAAGAGACAGGGGGCGGATACGAGCAGTACGTC. This sequence joins TRBV4-1 and TRBJ2-7; 10 bases are shared with TRBD1. The CDR3 spans 15 residues. Germline CDR1 reads MGHRA; CDR2 reads YSYEKL. The trim removed 0 bases at V and 4 bases at J, leaving 3 bases unmatched.

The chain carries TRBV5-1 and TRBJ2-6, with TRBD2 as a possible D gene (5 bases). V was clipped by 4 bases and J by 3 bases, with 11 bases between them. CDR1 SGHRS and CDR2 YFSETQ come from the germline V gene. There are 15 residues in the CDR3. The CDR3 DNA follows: TGCGCCAGCAGCCCCGGACTCATTGGGGCCAACGTCCTGACTTTC. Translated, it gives CASSPGLIGANVLTF.

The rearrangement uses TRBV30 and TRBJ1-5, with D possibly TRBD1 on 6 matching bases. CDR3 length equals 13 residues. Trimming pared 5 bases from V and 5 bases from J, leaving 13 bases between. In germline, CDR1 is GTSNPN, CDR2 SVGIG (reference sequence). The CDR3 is CAWARRGDQPQHF. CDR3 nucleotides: TGTGCCTGGGCGCGCAGGGGAGATCAGCCCCAGCATTTT.

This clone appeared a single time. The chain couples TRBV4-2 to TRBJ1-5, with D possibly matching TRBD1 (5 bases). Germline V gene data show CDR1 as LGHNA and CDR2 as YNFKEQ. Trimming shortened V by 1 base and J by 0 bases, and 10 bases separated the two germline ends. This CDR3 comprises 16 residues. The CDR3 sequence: CASSQGQIYSNQPQHF. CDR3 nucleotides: TGTGCCAGCAGCCAAGGACAGATTTATAGCAATCAGCCCCAGCATTTT.

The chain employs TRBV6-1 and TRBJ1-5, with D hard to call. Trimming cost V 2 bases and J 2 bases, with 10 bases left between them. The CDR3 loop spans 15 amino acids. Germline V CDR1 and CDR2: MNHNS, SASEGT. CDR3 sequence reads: CASSEPVLGNQPQHF. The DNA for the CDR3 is TGTGCCAGCAGTGAACCGGTCTTAGGCAATCAGCCCCAGCATTTT.

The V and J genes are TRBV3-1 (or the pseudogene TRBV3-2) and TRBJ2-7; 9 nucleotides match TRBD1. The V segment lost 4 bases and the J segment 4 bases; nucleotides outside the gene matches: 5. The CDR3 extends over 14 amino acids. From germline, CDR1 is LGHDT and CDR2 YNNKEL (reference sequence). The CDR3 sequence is CASSPGQGGYEQYV. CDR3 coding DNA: TGTGCCAGCAGCCCGGGACAGGGCGGATACGAGCAGTACGTC.

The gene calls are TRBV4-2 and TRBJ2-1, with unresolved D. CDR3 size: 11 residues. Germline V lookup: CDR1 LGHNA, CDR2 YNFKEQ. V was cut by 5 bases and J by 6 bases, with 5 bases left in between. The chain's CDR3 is CASSMSNEQFF. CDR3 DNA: TGTGCCAGCAGCATGAGCAATGAGCAGTTCTTC.